This is a list of T cell receptor beta chains from one sample in a study of spatial heterogeneity in lung cancer. TCRdb re-analysed the 5' RACE reads in MiXCR, keeping a single row per CDR3 protein. The sample yields about 50,000 distinct CDR3 sequences, 7.5% to 8% seen once. The sequencing used PBMCs, collected at surgery. These receptors all stem from a female donor with early-stage non-small cell lung cancer. Each CDR3 is given without its conserved first and last residue.

j_call v_call cdr3_length cdr3_aa
TRBJ2-1 TRBV10-3 14 AISDTGTGFSNEQF
TRBJ2-7 TRBV28 12 ASSLSSGGHEQY
TRBJ2-3 TRBV6-2/TRBV6-3 9 ASSYGDTQY
TRBJ2-5 TRBV7-9 12 ASSETLAKETQY
TRBJ1-2 TRBV28 13 ASSFNPQGDYGYT
TRBJ1-1 TRBV7-2 13 ASSLMGSMNTEAF
TRBJ2-5 TRBV11-2 14 ASSLGVAGDQETQY
TRBJ1-5 TRBV12-5 11 ASGLVGGQPQH
TRBJ2-4 TRBV27 13 ASSPRETGKNIQY
TRBJ2-1 TRBV27 14 ANSLEPGVIYNEQF
TRBJ1-1 TRBV5-6 13 ASSLEGQGNTEAF
TRBJ2-2 TRBV10-3 11 AIRGDITGELF
TRBJ2-3 TRBV7-2 13 ASSTGLAGVDTQY
TRBJ1-2 TRBV7-9 13 ASSPPGGTNYGYT
TRBJ1-2 TRBV13 15 ASSYNGGQGLFYGYT
TRBJ1-1 TRBV5-1 12 ASTPAAMNTEAF
TRBJ2-3 TRBV5-6 11 ASSFPQGYTQY
TRBJ2-3 TRBV7-9 12 ASSTSGNTDTQY
TRBJ2-7 TRBV29-1 12 SVVPETRHYEQY
TRBJ2-7 TRBV6-2/TRBV6-3 11 ASTRDYAYEQY
TRBJ2-5 TRBV4-3 13 ASSLRTGIRETQY
TRBJ1-6 TRBV7-6 15 ASSLGVGQKYATPLH
TRBJ2-7 TRBV6-5 14 ASSSTKALYYYEQY
TRBJ1-1 TRBV20-1 13 SARNIRGQATEAF
TRBJ1-2 TRBV5-4 13 ASSPATGGFYGYT
TRBJ2-1 TRBV10-3 10 AISEGYNEQF
TRBJ2-7 TRBV29-1 13 SVESGSGVLGEQY
TRBJ2-4 TRBV6-2/TRBV6-3 10 ASSTDRTGQY
TRBJ1-1 TRBV19 12 AISGGGPNTEAF
TRBJ2-5 TRBV12-3/TRBV12-4 15 ASSLWSGAPPWGGQY
TRBJ1-1 TRBV9 11 ASSVRGNTEAF
TRBJ2-2 TRBV29-1 11 SVGQGAGGELF
TRBJ2-7 TRBV29-1 9 SVEEGYEQY
TRBJ2-5 TRBV19 10 ASSTAKETQY
TRBJ2-5 TRBV18 12 ASSPGSSGETQY
TRBJ2-5 TRBV14 14 ASSQLWGRGQETQY
TRBJ2-3 TRBV21-1 13 ATLLGLAGKDTQY
TRBJ2-1 TRBV4-2 13 ASSQVGQGDNEQF
TRBJ2-5 TRBV5-1 15 ASSLHPFREGRETQY
TRBJ1-4 TRBV4-1 12 ASSRGVNNEKLF
TRBJ2-7 TRBV6-6 14 ASRQPGQPSYYEQY
TRBJ2-3 TRBV6-5 13 ASSSSGTLTDTQY
TRBJ2-7 TRBV7-9 12 ASSLQGLVGEQY
TRBJ2-3 TRBV6-6 13 ASSYADLGTDTQY
TRBJ1-5 TRBV6-1 11 ASSERGGQPQH
TRBJ2-5 TRBV4-3 12 ASSQDLGRETQY